This paragraph reports one TCR beta chain. Naive CD8 populations comprised CD45RO-negative cells positively selected for CCR7, excluding terminally differentiated effector memory CD45RA+ cells. This sample stems from a study of shared clonotypes between healthy human individuals. Losses at the gene ends were 9 bases for V and 2 bases for J; bases not matched to a gene: 7. CDR1 and CDR2 (germline): ENHRY, SYGVKD. The CDR3 runs to 13 residues. The table came from immunoSEQ multiplex PCR; TCRdb's copy has only in-frame clones and leaves some out. Of about 2,200,000 clones listed, approximately 94% are singletons.

This chain connects TRBV10-3 to TRBJ2-7; 7 bases are a match to TRBD1. The TCR originated in a man younger than 35 in good health. Some clones in this sample may be carry-over from other donors' samples. Material for sequencing was naive CD8+ T cells from PBMCs. The CDR3 bases are TGTGCCATACCGGGACAGTCGCCCTACGAGCAGTACTTC. Encoded protein: CAIPGQSPYEQYF.